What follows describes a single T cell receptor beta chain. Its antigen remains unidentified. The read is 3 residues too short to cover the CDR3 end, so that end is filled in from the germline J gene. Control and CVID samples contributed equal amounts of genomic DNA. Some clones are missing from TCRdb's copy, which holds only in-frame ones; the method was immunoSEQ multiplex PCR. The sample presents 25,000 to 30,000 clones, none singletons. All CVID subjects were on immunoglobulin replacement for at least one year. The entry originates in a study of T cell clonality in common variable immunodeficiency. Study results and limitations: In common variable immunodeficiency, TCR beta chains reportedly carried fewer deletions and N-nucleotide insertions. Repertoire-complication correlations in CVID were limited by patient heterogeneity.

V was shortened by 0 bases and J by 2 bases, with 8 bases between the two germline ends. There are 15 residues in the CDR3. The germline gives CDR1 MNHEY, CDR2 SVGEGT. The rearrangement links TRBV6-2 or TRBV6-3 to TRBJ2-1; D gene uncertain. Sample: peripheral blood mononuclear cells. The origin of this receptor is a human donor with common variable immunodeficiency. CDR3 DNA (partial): TGTGCCAGCAGTTACTCGAACAGCCCCTACAATGAG. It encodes CASSYSNSPYNE. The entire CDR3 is CASSYSNSPYNEQFF.